This paragraph reports one T cell receptor beta chain. This record comes from a study of graft-versus-host responses after intestinal transplantation. Study information: Tacrolimus and steroids were given for around 3 years to all recipients after anti-thymocyte globulin induction. Study observations and caveats: Graft-donor T cell macrochimerism coincided with high graft-versus-host to host-versus-graft clonal ratios in allografts. There were GvH clones found in recipient marrow, and some of them appeared first in ileum or blood.

This CDR3 region has 14 residues. V lost 7 bases to trimming and J lost 6 bases, with 15 bases between them. CDR1 MRHNA and CDR2 SNTAGT come from the germline V gene. The repertoire was sequenced with immunoSEQ multiplex PCR; TCRdb's copy has only in-frame clones and lacks some. This sample has around 15,000 clones, with around a third found just once. The sample consisted of alloreactive CD4+ T cells from a mixed lymphocyte reaction culture, taken before intestinal transplant. The subset denotes: CFSE-low proliferating T cells sorted from roughly 6-day pre-transplant mixed lymphocyte reaction (GvH or HvG direction). This receptor was taken from a human patient who received an intestinal transplant. The V gene is TRBV6-4, the J gene TRBJ1-4, with a weak D call TRBD1 (6 bases). CDR3 sequence (DNA): TGTGCCAGCAAGGGGGGACGGACTGATGAAAAACTGTTTTTT. Residues: CASKGGRTDEKLFF.